Sequencing of this T cell receptor beta chain was carried out in a study of OX40 agonist ivuxolimab in advanced cancers. Looking at the study overall: Ivuxolimab was an agonistic, fully human IgG2 monoclonal antibody directed against OX40 (CD134), a costimulatory receptor. Intravenous ivuxolimab was administered to patients every 2 weeks at six dose levels: 0.01, 0.1, 0.3, 1.5, 3 and 10 mg/kg. Among the roughly 52 dose-escalation patients, about 20 had hepatocellular carcinoma, around 15 melanoma, 9 renal cell carcinoma and 9 head and neck cancer. In the dose-escalation cohort, around 80% of patients were male, and the mean age was 60 years with a range of roughly 20 to 85. Prior anti-PD-1, anti-PD-L1 or anti-CTLA-4 therapy was permitted, and about two fifths of dose-escalation patients had received checkpoint inhibitors. Partial responses occurred in three dose-escalation patients, of whom one had hepatocellular carcinoma and two had cutaneous melanoma. Peripheral TCRbeta sequencing aimed to test whether ivuxolimab altered TCR sequence diversity and caused clonal T-cell expansion. The monotherapy dose-escalation portion (N of about 50 patients) of the phase I ivuxolimab trial is reported in the paper. Results the study describes overall, beyond this receptor: After ivuxolimab, more expanded clones were found on average in CD8+ T cells than in CD4+ T cells. Clonal expansion of both CD4+ and CD8+ blood T cells was observed from baseline to week 6 at doses 0.1 to 3.0 mg/kg. In the 0.1-3.0 mg/kg groups, partial responders were among the patients with the lowest normalized peripheral clonal expansion, particularly in CD8+ T cells. Low levels of normalized T-cell clonal expansion were also seen in some patients who did not respond. The antigen specificity of the clonally expanded peripheral T cells was not determined.

The trial excluded patients who had a history of autoimmune disease or were on systemic immunosuppression. Peripheral blood for TCR sequencing was collected from all dose cohorts at baseline, on cycle 4 day 1, and on cycle 7 day 1. The samples were taken from a phase I, first-in-human, multicenter, open-label dose-escalation trial of ivuxolimab. The trial enrolled adults with locally advanced or metastatic head and neck squamous cell, hepatocellular, melanoma or renal cell carcinoma. Before TCR sequencing, CD4+ T cells and CD8+ T cells were sorted from peripheral blood as separate populations. This clone was observed a few times. Its antigen remains unidentified. Base quality data are lacking; no much larger clone is found one base away. Genomic DNA was extracted from sorted cells for sequencing of the TCRbeta CDR3 region. TCRbeta CDR3 regions were sequenced using the immunoSEQ Assay. TCRdb limited this immuneACCESS table to in-frame rearrangements with V and J called. A share of clones is missing; checked studies link under half to unresolved V genes, and the rest is unexplained. In all, the sample holds almost 80,000 clones, and 70% to 90% of those were seen once. Of the sample, around a quarter falls within the top ten clones.

From cysteine to phenylalanine, the CDR3 is 14 amino acids long. The entry retains the CDR3 DNA only, 42 bases that are in frame from base 1. Looking up the germline V gene (reference sequence) yields CDR1 GTSNPN and CDR2 SVGIG. Germline trimming: 3 bases from V, 4 bases from J; junction bases outside gene matches: 4. This receptor was identified in an adult with an advanced solid tumor such as melanoma, head and neck, liver or kidney cancer. The rearrangement combines TRBV30 with TRBJ1-1; 11 nucleotides in the junction match TRBD1. The specimen was CD4+ or CD8+ T cells sorted from blood, collected in a trial of the OX40 agonist ivuxolimab. The sequenced DNA: TGTGCCTGGAGAAGGGACAGGGGGGCCACTGAAGCTTTCTTT. Its amino acids are CAWRRDRGATEAFF. With all but the CDR3 taken from the reference TRBV30 and TRBJ1-1 genes, the full variable domain is: SQTIHQWPATLVQPVGSPLSLECTVEGTSNPNLYWYRQAAGRGLQLLFYSVGIGQISSEVPQNLSASRPQDRQFILSSKKLLLSDSGFYLCAWRRDRGATEAFFGQGTRLTVV.